This T cell receptor (beta chain) was identified during a study of CD4 T cells in relation to SARS-CoV-2 and coronaviruses. Study-level background: TCR beta CDR3s were sequenced after roughly 10-day antigen culture of PBMCs. Shared crossreactive spike epitopes were mapped to their HLA restriction.

Before the COVID-19 pandemic, during about 2011-2019, CD4+ T cells were taken from unexposed donors. After roughly ten days of culture, CD4+ T cells were isolated. Cultures received half-medium IL-2 refreshes on days 3 and 7. The germline V gene has CDR1 MNHEY and CDR2 SMNVEV (reference sequence). CDR3 size: 16 residues. V was pared by 7 bases and J by 3 bases, with 22 bases between. In regard to this clone: Its antigen is not known.

Findings and limits, study-wide: No donor gave both pre-pandemic and post-infection samples.

Repertoires were generated with immunoSEQ multiplex PCR, while TCRdb's copy carries only in-frame clones and drops some. The table has 20,000 to 25,000 clones, about three fifths seen once; the top ten hold about 10%. The genes are TRBV27 and TRBJ2-7; D might be TRBD2 (6 bases). Sequencing input: CD4+ T cells from PBMCs, cultured in vitro. The receptor comes from a human donor in good health. The DNA for the CDR3 is TGTGCCAGCACCTTAGGAGGGCGTCTTCTAATCTACGAGCAGTACTTC. Its protein product is CASTLGGRLLIYEQYF.